Listed below are T cell receptor beta chains from one sample, sequenced in a study of blood T cell repertoires in COVID-19. Sequencing was performed with immunoSEQ multiplex PCR; in TCRdb, only in-frame clones are kept and a portion is missing. This table has 150,000 to 200,000 clones, 75% to 90% appearing once. The sequenced sample consisted of peripheral blood. The receptors originated from a woman aged 70-85 years with COVID-19, enrolled during active disease. Each CDR3 is given with its conserved first and last residue. The D gene is left open where the match is weak. Expanded clones get a size class; other rows say once, few or many, or leave the size out.

J | V | size | D | CDR3 | DNA
TRBJ2-4 | TRBV5-1 | . | TRBD2 | CASSSVSGGYIQYF | TGCGCCAGCAGCTCTGTCAGCGGGGGATACATTCAGTACTTC
TRBJ1-4 | TRBV19 | . | TRBD1 | CASSTGQSNEKLFF | TGTGCCAGTAGCACGGGACAGTCTAATGAAAAACTGTTTTTT
TRBJ2-6 | TRBV28 | . | . | CASSPPGSGANVLTF | TGTGCCAGCAGTCCCCCGGGTAGTGGGGCCAACGTCCTGACTTTC
TRBJ2-2 | TRBV10-3 | . | . | CAAAAGLGNTGELFF | TGTGCCGCAGCCGCGGGACTGGGGAACACCGGGGAGCTGTTTTTT
TRBJ1-1 | TRBV28 | . | . | CASISPGSSKAFF | TGTGCCAGCATCTCACCCGGGTCCTCCAAAGCTTTCTTT
TRBJ1-1 | TRBV10-2 | once | TRBD1 | CASKPQDRGVGTEAFF | TGCGCCAGCAAGCCCCAGGACAGGGGGGTGGGCACTGAAGCTTTCTTT
TRBJ2-5 | TRBV9 | . | . | CASSVGPGQETQYF | TGTGCCAGCAGCGTAGGTCCAGGCCAGGAGACCCAGTACTTC
TRBJ1-2 | TRBV28 | . | TRBD1 | CASSDRGRGYTF | TGTGCCAGCAGCGACAGGGGTCGAGGCTACACCTTC
TRBJ2-2 | TRBV7-6 | . | TRBD1 | CASSLVGQGFPTGELFF | TGTGCCAGCAGCTTAGTTGGACAGGGGTTCCCTACCGGGGAGCTGTTTTTT
TRBJ1-3 | TRBV15 | . | . | CATSRPTGTRNTIYF | TGTGCCACCAGCAGACCGACAGGTACTCGAAACACCATATATTTT
TRBJ1-4 | TRBV5-6 | . | . | CASSLGRISEKLFF | TGTGCCAGCAGCTTGGGCAGGATTAGTGAAAAACTGTTTTTT
TRBJ1-2 | TRBV7-9 | . | . | CASSLGTVLGYTF | TGTGCCAGCAGCTTAGGCACGGTCCTTGGCTACACCTTC
TRBJ1-1 | TRBV5-1 | . | . | CASSLDGWTVREAFF | TGCGCCAGCAGCTTGGATGGCTGGACAGTTCGTGAAGCTTTCTTT
TRBJ2-3 | TRBV11-1 | . | TRBD2 | CASSLRLAGSTDTQYF | TGTGCCAGCAGCCTCCGACTAGCCGGGAGCACAGATACGCAGTATTTT
TRBJ2-7 | TRBV11-1 | . | . | CASSLAGQSYEQYF | TGTGCCAGCAGCTTAGCGGGGCAGTCCTACGAGCAGTACTTC
TRBJ1-5 | TRBV7-2 | . | TRBD1 | CASRSTGTDQPQHF | TGTGCCAGCAGATCGACAGGGACGGATCAGCCCCAGCATTTT
TRBJ1-1 | TRBV6-1 | . | . | CASISGGYGTEAFF | TGTGCCAGCATCAGCGGGGGCTATGGCACTGAAGCTTTCTTT
TRBJ1-2 | TRBV28 | . | TRBD1 | CASSSVATGGYGYTF | TGTGCCAGCAGTTCGGTGGCGACAGGGGGATATGGCTACACCTTC
TRBJ2-5 | TRBV7-9 | . | TRBD2 | CASSIGLAGVWETQYF | TGTGCCAGCAGCATAGGACTAGCGGGAGTTTGGGAGACCCAGTACTTC
TRBJ2-1 | TRBV2 | . | . | CASSTGHNEKFF | TGTGCCAGCAGTACTGGACACAATGAGAAGTTCTTC
TRBJ1-6 | TRBV27 | . | . | CASSFGGFNSPLHF | TGTGCCAGCAGTTTCGGGGGATTTAATTCACCCCTCCACTTT
TRBJ1-4 | TRBV25-1 | few | TRBD1 | CASSPLEGTGKEKLFF | TGTGCCAGCAGTCCTCTGGAGGGGACAGGGAAGGAGAAACTGTTTTTT
TRBJ2-7 | TRBV27 | . | TRBD1 | CASSLHRGQTSSYEQYF | TGTGCCAGCAGTTTACACCGGGGACAGACGAGCTCCTACGAGCAGTACTTC
TRBJ2-1 | TRBV6-2/TRBV6-3 | . | . | CASTPGGPGYNEQFF | TGTGCCAGCACCCCCGGCGGTCCCGGGTACAATGAGCAGTTCTTC
TRBJ2-7 | TRBV7-9 | . | TRBD2 | CASSRTSVSSYEQYF | TGTGCCAGCAGCCGGACTAGCGTGAGCTCCTACGAGCAGTACTTC
TRBJ2-2 | TRBV4-3 | few | TRBD2 | CASSPGQTAGGYKGGELFF | TGCGCCAGCAGCCCGGGACAGACAGCGGGGGGATACAAAGGCGGGGAGCTGTTTTTT
TRBJ2-2 | TRBV7-6 | . | . | CASSPRQALNTGELFF | TGTGCCAGCAGCCCACGACAGGCCTTAAACACCGGGGAGCTGTTTTTT
TRBJ1-2 | TRBV29-1 | . | . | CSVEVDPRGVRTF | TGCAGCGTTGAAGTGGACCCCCGGGGAGTTCGCACCTTC
TRBJ2-7 | TRBV27 | . | TRBD2 | CASRPEGGPGEQYF | TGTGCCAGCAGGCCAGAGGGAGGGCCTGGCGAGCAGTACTTC
TRBJ2-7 | TRBV5-6 | . | . | CASSLNSYEQYF | TGTGCCAGCAGCTTAAATTCTTACGAGCAGTACTTC
TRBJ1-5 | TRBV6-2/TRBV6-3 | . | . | CASSYGGGGNQPQHF | TGTGCCAGCAGTTACGGAGGGGGGGGCAATCAGCCCCAGCATTTT
TRBJ1-1 | TRBV7-8 | . | . | CASSLDQTKNTEAFF | TGTGCCAGCAGCTTAGACCAGACTAAGAACACTGAAGCTTTCTTT
TRBJ2-6 | TRBV7-6 | . | . | CASSLYQGGANVLTF | TGTGCCAGCAGCTTATACCAGGGGGGGGCCAACGTCCTGACTTTC
TRBJ2-1 | TRBV7-8 | . | TRBD1 | CASSFGTGGLSEQFF | TGTGCCAGCAGCTTCGGGACAGGGGGGCTAAGTGAGCAGTTCTTC
TRBJ2-3 | TRBV5-5 | . | TRBD1 | CASSLPGTGVLDTQYF | TGTGCCAGCAGCTTACCCGGGACAGGGGTTTTGGATACGCAGTATTTT
TRBJ1-5 | TRBV30 | few | TRBD1 | CAWSVKGRGVNQPQHF | TGTGCCTGGAGTGTAAAAGGCAGGGGGGTCAATCAGCCCCAGCATTTT
TRBJ2-5 | TRBV5-1 | once | TRBD1 | CASSLGQGRAETQYF | TGCGCCAGCAGCCTCGGACAGGGTAGGGCAGAGACCCAGTACTTC
TRBJ1-2 | TRBV7-6 | . | TRBD1 | CASSSSRQGNYGYTF | TGTGCCAGCAGCTCCAGCCGACAGGGTAACTATGGCTACACCTTC
TRBJ2-3 | TRBV12-1 | . | . | CASRFLREWVTDTQYF | TGTGCCAGCAGATTTTTACGGGAGTGGGTCACAGATACGCAGTATTTT
TRBJ1-1 | TRBV30 | . | . | CAWGSGDTEAFF | TGTGCCTGGGGCTCGGGGGACACTGAAGCTTTCTTT
TRBJ2-7 | TRBV4-1 | . | TRBD2 | CASSLGTSGDYEQYF | TGCGCCAGCAGTCTAGGGACTAGCGGAGATTACGAGCAGTACTTC
TRBJ1-1 | TRBV2 | . | . | CASSRERNTEAFF | TGTGCCAGCAGTCGGGAGAGGAACACTGAAGCTTTCTTT
TRBJ2-2 | TRBV27 | . | . | CASSLVADSSGTGELFF | TGTGCCAGCAGTTTGGTAGCGGATTCCTCGGGCACCGGGGAGCTGTTTTTT
TRBJ1-1 | TRBV19 | . | . | CASKVGQLGGNTEAFF | TGTGCCAGTAAAGTCGGACAATTGGGGGGGAACACTGAAGCTTTCTTT
TRBJ2-3 | TRBV18 | . | . | CASSANRDTQYF | TGTGCCAGCTCAGCTAACAGGGATACGCAGTATTTT